This T cell receptor beta chain is from a study of graft-versus-host responses after intestinal transplantation. In the study overall: Multivisceral, liver-intestinal, or isolated intestinal grafts were transplanted into recipients. All recipients got anti-thymocyte globulin induction, then tacrolimus and steroids for approximately 3 years. General observations from the study: The study associated peak circulating GvH clone levels with early post-transplant HvG declines. GvH clonotypes were identified within recipient marrow, with a subset emerging first in ileum or blood.

Produced via immunoSEQ multiplex PCR; TCRdb's table is partial and in-frame only. The table has around 38,000 clones, 80% to 85% seen once; the top ten hold roughly 4%. On this clone: What it recognizes is unknown.

The CDR3 loop spans 12 amino acids. In germline, CDR1 is MNHNS, CDR2 SASEGT. V lost 10 bases and J lost 3, with 13 bases in between. The TCR originated in a human patient who received an intestinal transplant, so some T cells may come from the graft donor. The rearrangement joins TRBV6-1 to TRBJ2-7; either TRBD1 or TRBD2 may supply D (5 bases each). Material: PBMCs, obtained around 1,000 days after transplant. The CDR3: CAISGLDYEQYF. The CDR3 coding sequence is TGTGCCATCTCGGGGCTAGACTACGAGCAGTACTTC.